The entry below describes one TCR beta chain. What it binds is not known. This entry belongs to a study of shared clonotypes between healthy human individuals. Selected positively for CCR7 and CD45RO-negative, naive CD8 cells excluded terminally differentiated effector memory CD45RA+ cells. Study-level results: In having few donors, the study represented limited genetic and exposure-history diversity. Generation of non-shared clonotypes was less probable than generation of clonotypes shared by all four donors.

Replicate PCRs run on sorted subsets employed approximately 200 ng DNA, approximately 30,000 T cell genomes. Methods used by the authors: ImmunoSEQ output held junction-only sequences without quality scores, so filtering differed. The repertoire was sequenced with immunoSEQ multiplex PCR; TCRdb's copy has only in-frame clones and lacks some. V, J and clone size reflect that table, while D and trimming were determined from the DNA. The sample shows under 1 million clones, 95% to 97% of them seen only once. Trimming cost V 8 bases and J 4 bases, with 11 bases left between them. CDR1 SEHNR and CDR2 FQNEAQ come from the germline V gene (reference sequence). The CDR3 covers 13 residues.

The source of this sequence is a man aged 25 to 40 in good health. The sequenced sample was naive CD8+ T cells sorted from blood. This chain joins TRBV7-9 and TRBJ1-4; no clear D. CDR3 protein: CASHGQNNEKLFF. Written as DNA, the CDR3 is TGTGCCAGCCACGGGCAGAATAATGAAAAACTGTTTTTT.